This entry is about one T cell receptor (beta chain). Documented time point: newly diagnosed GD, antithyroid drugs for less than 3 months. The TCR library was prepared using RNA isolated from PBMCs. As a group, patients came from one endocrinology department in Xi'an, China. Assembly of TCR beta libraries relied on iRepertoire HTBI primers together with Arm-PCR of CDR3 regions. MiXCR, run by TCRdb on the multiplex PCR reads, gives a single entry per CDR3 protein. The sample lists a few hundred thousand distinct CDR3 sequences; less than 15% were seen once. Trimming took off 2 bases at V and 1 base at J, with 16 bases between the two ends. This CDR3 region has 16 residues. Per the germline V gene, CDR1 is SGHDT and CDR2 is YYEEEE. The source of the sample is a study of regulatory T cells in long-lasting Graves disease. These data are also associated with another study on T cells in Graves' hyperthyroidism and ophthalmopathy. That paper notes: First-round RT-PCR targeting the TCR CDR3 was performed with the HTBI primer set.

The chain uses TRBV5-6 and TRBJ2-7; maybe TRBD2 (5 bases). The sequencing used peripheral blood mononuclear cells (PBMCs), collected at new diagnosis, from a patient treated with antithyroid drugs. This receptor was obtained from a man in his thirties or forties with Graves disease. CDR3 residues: CASSFTSTVLSYEQYF. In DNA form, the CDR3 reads TGTGCCAGCAGCTTTACTAGTACGGTACTTTCCTACGAGCAGTACTTC.